These 18 T cell receptor beta chains share one sample of origin, sequenced in a study of response to subunit inactivated influenza vaccine. TCRdb processed the RT-PCR reads anew with MiXCR; each CDR3 protein has one entry. The repertoire holds roughly 170,000 distinct CDR3 sequences, with around 8.8% as singletons. This sample comprised non-naive T cells sorted from PBMCs, obtained on the day of vaccination. The receptors were gathered from a man aged 45-60 years who received an inactivated influenza vaccine.

The genes are TRBV20-1 and TRBJ1-2; D is uncertain. The CDR3 loop spans 13 amino acids. Looked up from germline, CDR1 is DFQATT and CDR2 is SNEGSKA (reference sequence). Between the trimmed V and J ends, which lost 6 bases and 8 bases, there was a span of 19 bases. CDR3 in amino acids: CSAEIRGFVGYTF. CDR3 nucleotides: TGCAGTGCAGAGATCCGAGGATTCGTCGGCTACACCTTC.

This clonotype was seen a handful of times. The chain joins TRBV20-1 to TRBJ2-1; no firm D call. Germline CDR1 and CDR2: DFQATT and SNEGSKA (reference sequence). The CDR3 has 12 amino acids. Trimming cost V 3 bases and J 6 bases, with 9 bases left between them. The DNA of the CDR3 is TGCAGTGCTAGTCAAGGGTCCAATGAGCAGTTCTTC. It encodes CSASQGSNEQFF.

This rearrangement joins TRBV6-1 to TRBJ2-7; 11 bases line up with TRBD2. The germline V gene encodes CDR1 MNHNS and CDR2 SASEGT. Trimming took 7 bases from V and 4 from J; bases not matched to a gene: 6. The CDR3 runs 14 residues. The CDR3 is CASKKGLAAYEQYF. CDR3 coding DNA: TGTGCCAGCAAAAAGGGACTAGCGGCATACGAGCAGTACTTC.

This clonotype was seen ten or more times. The genes are TRBV5-1 and TRBJ2-4, with TRBD2 as a possible D gene (5 bases). V was shortened by 1 base and J by 0 bases, with 23 bases between the two germline ends. This CDR3 spans 20 amino acids. CDR1 SGHRS and CDR2 YFSETQ come from the germline V gene. The CDR3 is CASSLRITSGKGSAKNIQYF. The CDR3 nucleotides read TGCGCCAGCAGCTTGCGTATTACGTCCGGGAAGGGATCAGCCAAAAACATTCAGTACTTC.

The J gene is TRBJ2-3, the V gene TRBV5-1; D possibly matches TRBD1 or TRBD2 (5 bases each). Trimming shortened V by 1 base and J by 2 bases, and 14 bases separated the two germline ends. CDR1 and CDR2 from the germline V gene are SGHRS and YFSETQ. This CDR3 comprises 16 residues. Here the CDR3 reads CASSLLTGTATDTQYF. The CDR3 bases are TGCGCCAGCAGCTTGTTGACCGGGACGGCCACAGATACGCAGTATTTT.

This clonotype was detected ten times or more. V and J are TRBV6-1 and TRBJ2-1; 11 positions match TRBD2. Germline assignment: CDR1 MNHNS and CDR2 SASEGT. CDR3 length: 16 residues. Losses at the gene ends were 6 bases for V and 6 bases for J; bases not matched to a gene: 10. CDR3 DNA: TGTGCCAGCAGGCTACGAGGGACTAGCGGAATCAATGAGCAGTTCTTC. It specifies CASRLRGTSGINEQFF.

Only a few counts were recorded for this clonotype. This chain joins TRBV6-5 and TRBJ2-3, with a possible D match to TRBD2 (5 bases). V lost 0 bases and J 3 bases, leaving 7 bases between the germline ends. CDR3 length: 14 residues. Looked up from germline, CDR1 is MNHEY and CDR2 is SVGAGI. CDR3 DNA sequence: TGTGCCAGCAGTTACTCACCGGGGACAGATACGCAGTATTTT. This gives the protein CASSYSPGTDTQYF.

This clonotype was observed a few times. This chain connects TRBV5-1 to TRBJ1-2; TRBD1 might be the D (5 bases). The CDR3 spans 15 residues. Germline V gene data show CDR1 as SGHRS and CDR2 as YFSETQ. V lost 6 bases and J lost 7, with 22 bases in between. Written as DNA, the CDR3 is TGCGCCAGCACCCCGGGGCCCGGCAGGGCCGGTGGCTACACCTTC. Amino acids: CASTPGPGRAGGYTF.

This chain links TRBV14 with TRBJ2-3; 7 bases are a match to TRBD2. The CDR3 extends over 14 amino acids. V lost 5 bases to trimming and J lost 2 bases; unmatched junction nucleotides: 4. Germline CDR1 reads SGHDN; CDR2 reads FVKESK. The CDR3 spells CASSYGTTTDTQYF. CDR3 nucleotide sequence: TGTGCCAGCAGCTACGGGACTACCACAGATACGCAGTATTTT.

Ten or more counts support this clonotype. V and J are TRBV10-3 and TRBJ2-5; D uncertain. V lost 7 bases to trimming and J lost 3 bases, with 6 bases between them. Germline values: CDR1 ENHRY, CDR2 SYGVKD. CDR3 length: 11 amino acids. CDR3 sequence: CAIKGEETQYF. The DNA of the CDR3 is TGTGCCATCAAAGGAGAAGAGACCCAGTACTTC.

The chain uses TRBV6-1 and TRBJ1-2; 10 bases match TRBD1. Germline-derived CDR1 and CDR2 are MNHNS and SASEGT. V trimming: 3 bases; J trimming: 8 bases; junction bases outside the gene matches: 6. The CDR3 loop spans 14 amino acids. The CDR3 reads CASSEGQGMGGYTF. The CDR3 nucleotides are TGTGCCAGCAGTGAGGGACAGGGGATGGGCGGCTACACCTTC.

This clonotype occurred a few times. The chain employs TRBV20-1 and TRBJ2-1, with 7 nucleotides matching TRBD2. This CDR3 is built from 16 residues. The trim removed 6 bases at V and 4 bases at J, leaving 15 bases unmatched. The V gene's germline CDR1 is DFQATT and CDR2 SNEGSKA (reference sequence). The CDR3 sequence: CSALGDLAERYNEQFF. As DNA, the CDR3 is TGCAGTGCCCTAGGGGACCTAGCGGAGAGATACAATGAGCAGTTCTTC.

This clonotype came up a few times. The chain carries TRBV6-5 and TRBJ1-4; D unresolved. The CDR3 is 14 residues long. Germline V gene sequence: CDR1 MNHEY, CDR2 SVGAGI. V was clipped by 1 base and J by 8 bases, with 11 bases between them. The CDR3 protein is CASSYWQGYEKLFF. The CDR3 bases are TGTGCCAGCAGTTACTGGCAAGGTTACGAAAAACTGTTTTTT.

This clonotype showed up just a few times. This chain joins TRBV10-3 and TRBJ2-2; 8 bases match TRBD2. This CDR3 region has 17 residues. In germline, CDR1 is ENHRY, CDR2 SYGVKD. Trimming cost V 4 bases and J 4 bases; bases outside gene matches: 11. The CDR3 sequence is CAISAGRDRVFTGELFF. The CDR3 nucleotides are TGTGCCATCAGTGCCGGGAGGGATCGGGTCTTCACCGGGGAGCTGTTTTTT.

This clonotype has ten or more counts. The J gene is TRBJ1-1, the V gene TRBV12-3 or TRBV12-4; D is possibly TRBD1 (6 bases). The CDR3 covers 13 residues. V gave up 6 bases and J gave up 5 bases, with 13 bases separating them. CDR3 DNA sequence: TGTGCCAGCAGACTCCAGGGGTGGACTGAAGCTTTCTTT. Translating gives CASRLQGWTEAFF.

The sample holds many counts of this clonotype. The chain couples TRBV29-1 to TRBJ1-1; D is perhaps TRBD1 (6 bases). The CDR3 totals 12 residues. V dropped 1 base and J dropped 6 bases, with 9 bases sitting between them. CDR1 is SQVTM, CDR2 ANQGSEA, per germline. CDR3 nucleotides: TGCAGCGTTGAAGGGGGGGGGCCTGAAGCTTTCTTT. Its translation is CSVEGGGPEAFF.

This clonotype was detected only a few times. The chain joins TRBV7-2 to TRBJ2-7; 12 nucleotides match TRBD2. After removal of 5 bases from V and 3 bases from J, the junction contained 5 bases not matched to a gene. The CDR3 runs 15 residues. CDR1 SGHTA and CDR2 FQGNSA come from the germline V gene. CDR3 nucleotide sequence: TGTGCCAGCAGCGTCGGACTAGCGGGGATCTACGAGCAGTACTTC. It translates to CASSVGLAGIYEQYF. The full variable domain, its missing parts supplied by reference TRBV7-2 and TRBJ2-7, is GAGVSQSPSNKVTEKGKDVELRCDPISGHTALYWYRQSLGQGLEFLIYFQGNSAPDKSGLPSDRFSAERTGGSVSTLTIQRTQQEDSAVYLCASSVGLAGIYEQYFGPGTRLTVT.

In its sample, this clonotype was seen a few times. The gene calls are TRBV24-1 and TRBJ2-3, with TRBD2 matching 11 bases. After removal of 5 bases from V and 2 bases from J, the junction contained 5 bases not matched to a gene. The germline V gene encodes CDR1 KGHDR and CDR2 SFDVKD. The CDR3 covers 16 residues. The CDR3 DNA sequence: TGTGCCACCAGTGGGGGACTAGCGGAATTCACAGATACGCAGTATTTT. Translated, it gives CATSGGLAEFTDTQYF.